This T cell receptor beta chain originates from a study of T cells after yellow fever vaccination. Findings of the study overall: It was the secondary response that reached its peak faster, day 5 versus 15, but it was weaker. After the booster, 96% of CD4 and approximately 87% of CD8 primary-response clones were re-detected.

Of note for this clonotype: The antigen is unknown.

This CDR3 spans 13 amino acids. The germline V gene has CDR1 SGHTA and CDR2 FQGTGA. V was clipped by 4 bases and J by 4 bases, with 10 bases between them. TCRdb recomputed calls from the 5' RACE reads with MiXCR, one row per CDR3 protein. The repertoire holds 500,000 to 650,000 distinct CDR3 sequences, about a sixth seen once, with roughly 17% in the top ten. The specimen was PBMCs, collected 4 to 5 days after the first yellow fever vaccination. The V gene is TRBV7-3, the J gene TRBJ1-1, with D perhaps matching TRBD1 (5 bases). The clonotype originates from a man aged 18 to 29 who received the YFV17D yellow fever vaccine. The CDR3: CASSSTAGTEAFF. The CDR3 bases are TGTGCCAGCAGCTCGACAGCGGGCACTGAAGCTTTCTTT.